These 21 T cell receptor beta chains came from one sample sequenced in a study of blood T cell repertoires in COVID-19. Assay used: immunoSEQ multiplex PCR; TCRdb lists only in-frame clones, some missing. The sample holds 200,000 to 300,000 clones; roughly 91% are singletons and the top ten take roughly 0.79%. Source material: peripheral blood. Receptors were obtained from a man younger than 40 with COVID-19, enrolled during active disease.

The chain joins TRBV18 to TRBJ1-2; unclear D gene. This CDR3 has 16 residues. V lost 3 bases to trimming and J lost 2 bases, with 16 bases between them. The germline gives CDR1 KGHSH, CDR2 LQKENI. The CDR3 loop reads CASSPQEAGRNYGYTF. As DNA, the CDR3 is TGTGCCAGCTCACCGCAGGAAGCCGGGAGAAACTATGGCTACACCTTC.

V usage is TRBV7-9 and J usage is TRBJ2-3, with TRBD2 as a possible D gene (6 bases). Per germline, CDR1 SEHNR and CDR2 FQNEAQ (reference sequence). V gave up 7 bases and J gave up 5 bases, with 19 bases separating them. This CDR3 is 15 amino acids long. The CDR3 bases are TGTGCCAGCATGGTCGCGGGGCCACCCGGAGATACGCAGTATTTT. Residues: CASMVAGPPGDTQYF.

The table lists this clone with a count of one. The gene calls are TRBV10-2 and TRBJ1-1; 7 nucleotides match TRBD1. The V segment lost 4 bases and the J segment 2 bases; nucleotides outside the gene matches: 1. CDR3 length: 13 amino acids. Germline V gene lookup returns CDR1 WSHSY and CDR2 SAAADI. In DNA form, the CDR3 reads TGCGCCAGCAGTGCAGGGGGAAACACTGAAGCTTTCTTT. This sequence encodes CASSAGGNTEAFF.

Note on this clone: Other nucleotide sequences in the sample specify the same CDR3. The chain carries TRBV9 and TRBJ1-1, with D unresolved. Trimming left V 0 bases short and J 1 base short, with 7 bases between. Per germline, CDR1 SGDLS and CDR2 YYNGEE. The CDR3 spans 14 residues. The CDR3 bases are TGTGCCAGCAGCGTAGATTCGGGGAACACTGAAGCTTTCTTT. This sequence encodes CASSVDSGNTEAFF.

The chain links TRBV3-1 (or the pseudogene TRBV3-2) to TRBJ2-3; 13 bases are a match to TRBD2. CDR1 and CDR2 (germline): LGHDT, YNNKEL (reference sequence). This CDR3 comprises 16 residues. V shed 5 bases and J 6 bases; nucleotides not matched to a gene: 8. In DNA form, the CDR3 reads TGTGCCAGCAGCGCAACTAGCGGGGGGGCCGGGGATACGCAGTATTTT. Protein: CASSATSGGAGDTQYF.

CDR3: CASSQEKRRRLTVYNSPLHF. CDR3 bases: TGTGCCAGCAGCCAAGAGAAAAGAAGGAGGCTTACCGTGTATAATTCACCCCTCCACTTT. This chain connects TRBV3-1 (or the pseudogene TRBV3-2) to TRBJ1-6, with D hard to call. This CDR3 has 20 residues. Deletions cut 0 bases from V and 4 bases from J, with 22 bases between. Germline lookup yields CDR1 LGHDT and CDR2 YNNKEL (reference sequence).

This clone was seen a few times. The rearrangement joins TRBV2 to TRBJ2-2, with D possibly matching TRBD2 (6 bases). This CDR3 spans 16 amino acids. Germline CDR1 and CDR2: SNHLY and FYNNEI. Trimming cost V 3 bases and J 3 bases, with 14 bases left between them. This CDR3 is CASSEARSGDTGELFF. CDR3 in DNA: TGTGCCAGCAGTGAGGCGAGATCGGGGGACACCGGGGAGCTGTTTTTT.

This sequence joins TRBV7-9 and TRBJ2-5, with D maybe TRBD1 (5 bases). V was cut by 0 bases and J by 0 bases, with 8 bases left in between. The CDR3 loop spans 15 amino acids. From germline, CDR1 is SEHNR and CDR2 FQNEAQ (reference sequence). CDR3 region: CASSLAGHNQETQYF. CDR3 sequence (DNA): TGTGCCAGCAGCTTAGCAGGACACAACCAAGAGACCCAGTACTTC.

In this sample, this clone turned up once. Here the CDR3 reads CASSLNHPGNEKLFF. The CDR3 bases are TGTGCCAGCAGCTTAAATCACCCGGGGAATGAAAAACTGTTTTTT. The rearrangement uses TRBV11-1 and TRBJ1-4; no clear D. The CDR3 sequence is 15 residues long. Germline CDR1 is SGHAT and CDR2 is FQDESV (reference sequence). Deletions cut 2 bases from V and 5 bases from J, with 12 bases between.

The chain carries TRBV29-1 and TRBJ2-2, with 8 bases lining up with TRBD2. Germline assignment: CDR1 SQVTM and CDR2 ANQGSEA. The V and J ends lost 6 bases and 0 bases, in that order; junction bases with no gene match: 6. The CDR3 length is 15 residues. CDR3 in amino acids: CSVVPGGANTGELFF. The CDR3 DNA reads TGCAGCGTGGTCCCCGGGGGGGCGAACACCGGGGAGCTGTTTTTT.

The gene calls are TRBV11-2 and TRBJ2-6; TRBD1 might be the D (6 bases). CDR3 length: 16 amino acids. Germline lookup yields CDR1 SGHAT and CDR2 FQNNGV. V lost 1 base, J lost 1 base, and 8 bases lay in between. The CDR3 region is CASSLGQESGANVLTF. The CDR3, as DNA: TGTGCCAGCAGCTTAGGACAGGAGTCTGGGGCCAACGTCCTGACTTTC.

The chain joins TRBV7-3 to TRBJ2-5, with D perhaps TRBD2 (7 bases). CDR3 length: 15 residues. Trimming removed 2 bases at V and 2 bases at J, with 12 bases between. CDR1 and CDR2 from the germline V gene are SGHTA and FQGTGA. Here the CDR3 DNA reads TGTGCCAGCAGCTTAGGAGGGGGAGGGCAAGAGACCCAGTACTTC. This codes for CASSLGGGGQETQYF.

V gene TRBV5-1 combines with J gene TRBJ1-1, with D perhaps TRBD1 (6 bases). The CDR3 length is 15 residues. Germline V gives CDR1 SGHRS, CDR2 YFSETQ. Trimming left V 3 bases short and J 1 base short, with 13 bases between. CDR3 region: CASSSQGVGNTEAFF. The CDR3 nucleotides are TGCGCCAGCAGCTCACAGGGCGTGGGGAACACTGAAGCTTTCTTT.

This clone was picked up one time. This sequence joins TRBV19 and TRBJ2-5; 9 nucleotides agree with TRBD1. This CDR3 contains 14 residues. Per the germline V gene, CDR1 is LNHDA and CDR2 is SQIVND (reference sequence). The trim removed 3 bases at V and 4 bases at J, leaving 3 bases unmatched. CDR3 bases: TGTGCCAGTAGTATCACAGGGGGCACAGAGACCCAGTACTTC. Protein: CASSITGGTETQYF.

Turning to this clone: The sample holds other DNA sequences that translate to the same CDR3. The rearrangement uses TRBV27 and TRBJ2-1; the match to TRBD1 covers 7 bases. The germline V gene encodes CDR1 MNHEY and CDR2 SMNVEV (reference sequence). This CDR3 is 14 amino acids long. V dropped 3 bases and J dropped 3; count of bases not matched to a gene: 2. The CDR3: CASSFRGSYNEQFF. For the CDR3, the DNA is TGTGCCAGCAGTTTCAGGGGGAGCTACAATGAGCAGTTCTTC.

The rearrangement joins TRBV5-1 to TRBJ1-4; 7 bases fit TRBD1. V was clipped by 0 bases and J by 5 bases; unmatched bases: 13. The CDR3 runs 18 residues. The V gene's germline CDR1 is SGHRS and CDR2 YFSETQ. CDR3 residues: CASSLDRTGFWRNEKLFF. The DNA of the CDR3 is TGCGCCAGCAGCTTGGATCGGACAGGATTTTGGCGAAATGAAAAACTGTTTTTT.

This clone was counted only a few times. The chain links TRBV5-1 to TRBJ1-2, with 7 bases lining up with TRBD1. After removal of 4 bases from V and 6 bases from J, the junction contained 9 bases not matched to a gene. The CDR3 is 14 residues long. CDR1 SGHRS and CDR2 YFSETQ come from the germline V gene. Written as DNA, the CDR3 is TGCGCCAGCAGCCTATTAGGGGGCGAGAATGGCTACACCTTC. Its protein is CASSLLGGENGYTF.

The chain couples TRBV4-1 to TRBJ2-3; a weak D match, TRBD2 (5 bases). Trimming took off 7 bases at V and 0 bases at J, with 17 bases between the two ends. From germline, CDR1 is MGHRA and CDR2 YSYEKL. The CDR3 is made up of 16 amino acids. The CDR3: CASIEDFPASTDTQYF. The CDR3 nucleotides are TGCGCCAGCATCGAGGACTTCCCGGCTAGCACAGATACGCAGTATTTT.

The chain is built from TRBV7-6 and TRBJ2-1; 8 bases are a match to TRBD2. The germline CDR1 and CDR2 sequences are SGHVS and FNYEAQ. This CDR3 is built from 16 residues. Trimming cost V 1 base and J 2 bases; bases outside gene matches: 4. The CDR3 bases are TGTGCCAGCAGCTTAGAGGTAGCGGGGACCTACAATGAGCAGTTCTTC. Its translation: CASSLEVAGTYNEQFF.

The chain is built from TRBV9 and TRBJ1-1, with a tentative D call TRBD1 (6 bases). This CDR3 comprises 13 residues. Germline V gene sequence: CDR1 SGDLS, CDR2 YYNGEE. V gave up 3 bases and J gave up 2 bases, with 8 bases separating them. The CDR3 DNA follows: TGTGCCAGCAGCGAACAGGGAAACACTGAAGCTTTCTTT. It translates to CASSEQGNTEAFF.

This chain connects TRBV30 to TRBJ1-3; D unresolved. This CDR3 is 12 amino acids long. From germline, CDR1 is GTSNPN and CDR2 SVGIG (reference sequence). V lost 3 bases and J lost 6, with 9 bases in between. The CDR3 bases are TGTGCCTGGAGCTATATTTTAAACACCATATATTTT. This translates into CAWSYILNTIYF.